This T cell receptor beta chain comes out of a study of blood T cell repertoires in COVID-19 (dated by TCRdb to about 2020). Regarding the research as a whole: Samples covering the acute and convalescent phases of COVID-19 were provided by collaborators in the United States, Italy and Spain. The material from the prospective study consisted of cDNA or gDNA derived from T cells, B-cell-depleted T cells, or PBMCs. The dataset comprised deeply sampled blood TCRbeta repertoires from subjects exposed to, actively infected with, or recovered from COVID-19. The repertoires were made available in a free public database intended to serve as a resource for research on the immune response to SARS-CoV-2. Samples came from the ongoing ImmuneRACE study (first 160 participants) plus 1,254 subjects from 6 global collaborators. The sample metadata nearly always contained a de-identified subject ID, COVID-19 status, age in years and sex. Where available, HLA class I and class II types were obtained from metadata supplied by the sample provider rather than from assay-based typing.

Regarding this clone: This clone's antigen is unknown. Base quality data are lacking; no much larger clone is found one base away.

The collaborating institutions used their own protocols to collect whole blood in K2EDTA tubes. For TCRbeta analysis, collaborators shipped samples as frozen whole blood, isolated PBMCs, or DNA extracted from either of those sample types. The immunoSEQ Assay, a bias-controlled multiplex PCR, was used to amplify TCRbeta CDR3 regions from genomic DNA. In the source study's methods: The number of nucleated cells in each sample was estimated by amplification of reference gene primers within the assay. To quantify the absolute abundance of each unique TCRbeta CDR3 rearrangement, sequence reads were collapsed and filtered. For each sample, productive Simpson clonality was calculated by taking the square root of Simpson's diversity index across productive rearrangements. Entries here come from immuneACCESS through TCRdb and include only in-frame sequences with V and J called. Some clones fail to appear in such tables; in the studies checked, an unresolved V gene covers under half of the shortfall, and the cause of the remainder is unknown. V, J and clone size reflect that table, while D and trimming were determined from the DNA. The sample table lists 85,000 or so clones, roughly 95% of them with a count of one. The ten largest clonotypes hold about 4.5% of the sample.

What the study reported, not specific to this receptor: The amount of clinical and demographic metadata varied by source and participant and was provided uncurated.

For CDR1 and CDR2, the germline V gene (reference sequence) lists LNHDA and SQIVND. The CDR3 covers 14 residues, taking in both the cysteine and the phenylalanine. Only CDR3 DNA remains: 42 bases, in frame from the first base. The junction shows trimming of 4 bases on V and 4 bases on J, and the gene matches do not reach 5 bases of it. This TCR was sampled from a human donor with active COVID-19. The donor label of this sample is uncertain. Recombination linked TRBV19 to TRBJ2-7; TRBD1 matches 9 bases in the middle. The sequenced sample was peripheral blood. The DNA sequence follows: TGTGCCAGTAGTAACAGGGGGCGAGGATACGAGCAGTACTTC. This translates into CASSNRGRGYEQYF.